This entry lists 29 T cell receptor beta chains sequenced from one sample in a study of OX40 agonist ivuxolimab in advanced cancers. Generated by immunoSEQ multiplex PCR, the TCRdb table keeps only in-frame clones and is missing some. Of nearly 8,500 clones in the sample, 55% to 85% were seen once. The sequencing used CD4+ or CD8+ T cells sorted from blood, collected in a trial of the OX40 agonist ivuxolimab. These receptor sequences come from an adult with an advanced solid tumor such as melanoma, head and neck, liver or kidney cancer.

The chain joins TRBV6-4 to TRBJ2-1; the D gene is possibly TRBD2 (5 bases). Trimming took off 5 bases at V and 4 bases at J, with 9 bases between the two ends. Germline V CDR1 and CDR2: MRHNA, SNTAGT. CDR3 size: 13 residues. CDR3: CASSQDSYNEQFF. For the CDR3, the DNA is TGTGCCAGCAGTCAGGACTCGTACAATGAGCAGTTCTTC.

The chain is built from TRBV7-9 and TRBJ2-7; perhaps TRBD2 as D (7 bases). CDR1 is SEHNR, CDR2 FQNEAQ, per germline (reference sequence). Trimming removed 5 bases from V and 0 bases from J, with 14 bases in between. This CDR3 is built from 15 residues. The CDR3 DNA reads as TGTGCCAGCAGCCGGGGGGCGGGGCGCTCCTACGAGCAGTACTTC. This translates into CASSRGAGRSYEQYF. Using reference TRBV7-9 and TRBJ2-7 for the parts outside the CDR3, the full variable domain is DTGVSQNPRHKITKRGQNVTFRCDPISEHNRLYWYRQTLGQGPEFLTYFQNEAQLEKSRLLSDRFSAERPKGSFSTLEIQRTEQGDSAMYLCASSRGAGRSYEQYFGPGTRLTVT.

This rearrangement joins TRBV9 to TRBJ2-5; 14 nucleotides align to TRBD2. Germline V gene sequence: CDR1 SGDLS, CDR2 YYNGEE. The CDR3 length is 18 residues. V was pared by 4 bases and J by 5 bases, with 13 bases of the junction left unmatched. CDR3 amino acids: CASSPQGLAGDLAETQYF. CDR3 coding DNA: TGTGCCAGCAGCCCTCAGGGACTAGCGGGGGATCTGGCGGAGACCCAGTACTTC.

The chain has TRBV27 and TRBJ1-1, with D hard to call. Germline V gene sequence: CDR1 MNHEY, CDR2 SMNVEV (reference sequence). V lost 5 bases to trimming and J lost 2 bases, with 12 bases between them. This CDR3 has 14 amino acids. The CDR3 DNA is TGTGCCAGCAGTACCCGGGCCCGAAACACTGAAGCTTTCTTT. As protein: CASSTRARNTEAFF.

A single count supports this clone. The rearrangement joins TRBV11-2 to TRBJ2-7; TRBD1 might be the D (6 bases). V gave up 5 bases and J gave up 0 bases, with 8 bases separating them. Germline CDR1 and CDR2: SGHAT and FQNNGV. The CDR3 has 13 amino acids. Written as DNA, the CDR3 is TGTGCCAGCAGCCCAGGGGCCTCCTACGAGCAGTACTTC. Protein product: CASSPGASYEQYF.

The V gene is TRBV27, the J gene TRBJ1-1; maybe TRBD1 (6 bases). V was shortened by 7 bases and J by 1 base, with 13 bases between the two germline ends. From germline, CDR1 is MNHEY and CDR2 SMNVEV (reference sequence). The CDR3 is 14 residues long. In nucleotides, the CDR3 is TGTGCCAGCACTGCAGGGGCGGGGAACACTGAAGCTTTCTTT. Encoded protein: CASTAGAGNTEAFF.

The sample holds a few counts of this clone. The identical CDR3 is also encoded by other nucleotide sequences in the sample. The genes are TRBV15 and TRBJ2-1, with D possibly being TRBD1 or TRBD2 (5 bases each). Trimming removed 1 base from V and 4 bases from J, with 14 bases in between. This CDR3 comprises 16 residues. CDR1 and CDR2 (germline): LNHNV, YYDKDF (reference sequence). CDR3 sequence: CATSRARGGGYNEQFF. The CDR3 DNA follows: TGTGCCACCAGCAGAGCGAGGGGTGGGGGATACAATGAGCAGTTCTTC.

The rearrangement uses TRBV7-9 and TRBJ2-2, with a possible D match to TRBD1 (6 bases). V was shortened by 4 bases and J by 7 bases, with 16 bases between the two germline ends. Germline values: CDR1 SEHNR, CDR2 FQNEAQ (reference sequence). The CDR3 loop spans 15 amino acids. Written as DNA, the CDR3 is TGTGCCAGCAGCTCCCCCAACAGGGTTGTCGGGGAGCTGTTTTTT. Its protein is CASSSPNRVVGELFF.

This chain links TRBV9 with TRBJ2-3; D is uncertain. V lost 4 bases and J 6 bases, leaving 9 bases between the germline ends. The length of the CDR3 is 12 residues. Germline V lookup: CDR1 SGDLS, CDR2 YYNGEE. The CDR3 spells CASSPSSDTQYF. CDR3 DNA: TGTGCCAGCAGCCCCAGTTCCGATACGCAGTATTTT.

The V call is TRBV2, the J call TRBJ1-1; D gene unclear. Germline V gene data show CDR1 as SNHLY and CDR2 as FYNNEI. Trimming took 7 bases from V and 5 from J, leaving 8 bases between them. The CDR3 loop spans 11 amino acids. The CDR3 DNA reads TGTGCCAGCACCGGGAGGACTGAAGCTTTCTTT. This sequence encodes CASTGRTEAFF.

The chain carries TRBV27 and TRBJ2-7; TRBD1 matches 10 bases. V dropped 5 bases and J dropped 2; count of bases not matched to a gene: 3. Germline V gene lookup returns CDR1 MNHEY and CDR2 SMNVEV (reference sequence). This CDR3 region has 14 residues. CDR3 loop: CASSAGTGAYEQYF. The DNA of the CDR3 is TGTGCCAGCAGTGCCGGGACAGGGGCCTACGAGCAGTACTTC.

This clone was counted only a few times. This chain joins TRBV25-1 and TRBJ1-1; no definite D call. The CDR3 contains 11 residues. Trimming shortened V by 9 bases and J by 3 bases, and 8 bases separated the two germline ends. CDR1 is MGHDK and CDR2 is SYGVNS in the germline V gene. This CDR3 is CARVGDTEAFF. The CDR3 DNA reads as TGTGCCAGGGTCGGGGACACTGAAGCTTTCTTT.

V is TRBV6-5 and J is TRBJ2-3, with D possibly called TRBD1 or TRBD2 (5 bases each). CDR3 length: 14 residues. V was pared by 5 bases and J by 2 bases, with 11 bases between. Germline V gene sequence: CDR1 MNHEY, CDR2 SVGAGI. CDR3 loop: CASSNAGTTDTQYF. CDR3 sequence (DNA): TGTGCCAGCAGTAACGCCGGGACCACAGATACGCAGTATTTT.

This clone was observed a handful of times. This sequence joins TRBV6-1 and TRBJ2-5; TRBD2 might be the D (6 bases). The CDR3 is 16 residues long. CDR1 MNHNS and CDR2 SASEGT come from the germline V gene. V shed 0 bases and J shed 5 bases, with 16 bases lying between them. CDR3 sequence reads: CASSEALGGVGETQYF. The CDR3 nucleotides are TGTGCCAGCAGTGAAGCGCTGGGGGGAGTCGGGGAGACCCAGTACTTC.

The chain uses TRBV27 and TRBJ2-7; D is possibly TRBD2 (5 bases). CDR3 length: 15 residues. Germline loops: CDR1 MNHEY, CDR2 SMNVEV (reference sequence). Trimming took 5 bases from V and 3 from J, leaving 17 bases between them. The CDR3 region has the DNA TGTGCCAGCAGTCCCGCGGGTGCGGCGGACTACGAGCAGTACTTC. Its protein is CASSPAGAADYEQYF.

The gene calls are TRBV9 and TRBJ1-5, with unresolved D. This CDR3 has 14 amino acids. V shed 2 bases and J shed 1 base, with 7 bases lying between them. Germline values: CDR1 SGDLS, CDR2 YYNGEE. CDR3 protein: CASSVDGSNQPQHF. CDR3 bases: TGTGCCAGCAGCGTCGACGGAAGCAATCAGCCCCAGCATTTT.

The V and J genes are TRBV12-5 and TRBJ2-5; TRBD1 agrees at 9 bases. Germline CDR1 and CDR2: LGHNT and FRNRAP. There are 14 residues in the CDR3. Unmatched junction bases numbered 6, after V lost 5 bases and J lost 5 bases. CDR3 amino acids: CASGTGTGRETQYF. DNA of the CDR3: TGTGCTAGTGGTACCGGGACAGGGAGGGAGACCCAGTACTTC. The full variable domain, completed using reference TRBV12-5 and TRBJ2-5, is DARVTQTPRHKVTEMGQEVTMRCQPILGHNTVFWYRQTMMQGLELLAYFRNRAPLDDSGMPKDRFSAEMPDATLATLKIQPSEPRDSAVYFCASGTGTGRETQYFGPGTRLLVL.

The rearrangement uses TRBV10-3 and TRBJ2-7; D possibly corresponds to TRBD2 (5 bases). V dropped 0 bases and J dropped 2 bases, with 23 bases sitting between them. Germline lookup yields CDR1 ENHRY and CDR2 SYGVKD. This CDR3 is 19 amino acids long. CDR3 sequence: CAISESIMADSPSTYEQYF. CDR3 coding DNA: TGTGCCATCAGTGAGTCGATAATGGCGGACTCCCCTTCTACCTACGAGCAGTACTTC.

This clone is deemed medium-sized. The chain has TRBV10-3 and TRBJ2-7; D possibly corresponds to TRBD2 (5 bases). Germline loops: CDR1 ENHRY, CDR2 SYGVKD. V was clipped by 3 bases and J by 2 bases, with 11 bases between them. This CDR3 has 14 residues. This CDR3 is CAISDRGSTYEQYF. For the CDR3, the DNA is TGTGCCATCAGTGATAGAGGGAGCACCTACGAGCAGTACTTC.

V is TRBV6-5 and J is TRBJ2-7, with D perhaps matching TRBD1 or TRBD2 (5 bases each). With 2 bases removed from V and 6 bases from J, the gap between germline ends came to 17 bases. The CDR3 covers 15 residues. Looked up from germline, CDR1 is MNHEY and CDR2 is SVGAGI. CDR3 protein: CASSYRTGGLGEQYF. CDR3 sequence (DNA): TGTGCCAGCAGTTACCGCACAGGCGGGTTAGGCGAGCAGTACTTC.

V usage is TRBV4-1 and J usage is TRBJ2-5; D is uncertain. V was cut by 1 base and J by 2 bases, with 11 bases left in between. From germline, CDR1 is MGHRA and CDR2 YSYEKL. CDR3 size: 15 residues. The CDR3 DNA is TGCGCCAGCAGCCAAGGTCGGCGGTTACAAGAGACCCAGTACTTC. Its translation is CASSQGRRLQETQYF.

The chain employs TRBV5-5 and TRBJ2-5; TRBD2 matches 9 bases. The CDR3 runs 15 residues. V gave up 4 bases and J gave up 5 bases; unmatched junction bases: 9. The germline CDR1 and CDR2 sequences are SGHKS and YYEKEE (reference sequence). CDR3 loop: CASSPRSGGRETQYF. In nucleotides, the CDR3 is TGTGCCAGCAGCCCCCGAAGCGGGGGGCGGGAGACCCAGTACTTC.

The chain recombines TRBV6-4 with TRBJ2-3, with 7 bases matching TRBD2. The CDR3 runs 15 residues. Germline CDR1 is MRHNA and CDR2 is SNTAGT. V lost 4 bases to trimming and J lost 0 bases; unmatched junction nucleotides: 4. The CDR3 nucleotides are TGTGCCAGCAGTGTGTCGGGGGGAAGCACAGATACGCAGTATTTT. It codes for CASSVSGGSTDTQYF.

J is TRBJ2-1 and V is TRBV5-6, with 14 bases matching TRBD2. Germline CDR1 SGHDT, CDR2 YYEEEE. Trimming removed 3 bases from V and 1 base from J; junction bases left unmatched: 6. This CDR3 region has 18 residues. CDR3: CASSYGLAGGASYNEQFF. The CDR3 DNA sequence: TGTGCCAGCAGCTATGGACTAGCGGGGGGAGCTTCCTACAATGAGCAGTTCTTC.

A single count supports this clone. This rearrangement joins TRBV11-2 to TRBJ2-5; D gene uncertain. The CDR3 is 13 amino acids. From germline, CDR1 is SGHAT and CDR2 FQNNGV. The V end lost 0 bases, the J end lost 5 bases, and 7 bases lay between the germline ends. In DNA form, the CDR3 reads TGTGCCAGCAGCTTAGAGGTAGTTGAGACCCAGTACTTC. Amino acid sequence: CASSLEVVETQYF. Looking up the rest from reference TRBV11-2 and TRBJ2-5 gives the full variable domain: EAGVAQSPRYKIIEKRQSVAFWCNPISGHATLYWYQQILGQGPKLLIQFQNNGVVDDSQLPKDRFSAERLKGVDSTLKIQPAKLEDSAVYLCASSLEVVETQYFGPGTRLLVL.

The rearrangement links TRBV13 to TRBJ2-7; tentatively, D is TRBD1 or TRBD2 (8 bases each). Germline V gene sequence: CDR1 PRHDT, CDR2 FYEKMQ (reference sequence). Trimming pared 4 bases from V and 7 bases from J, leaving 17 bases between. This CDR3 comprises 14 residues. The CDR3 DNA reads TGTGCCAGCAGCTCTGGACAGGGCGGGGGGGAGCAGTACTTC. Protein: CASSSGQGGGEQYF. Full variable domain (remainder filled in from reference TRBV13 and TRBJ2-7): AAGVIQSPRHLIKEKRETATLKCYPIPRHDTVYWYQQGPGQDPQFLISFYEKMQSDKGSIPDRFSAQQFSDYHSELNMSSLELGDSALYFCASSSGQGGGEQYFGPGTRLTVT.

The CDR3 nucleotides are TGTGCCATCAGTGGCCGTGGTCTGGGGCTGGGTGGCTACACCTTC. Its translation is CAISGRGLGLGGYTF. The chain is built from TRBV10-3 and TRBJ1-2; maybe TRBD1 (5 bases). The CDR3 has 15 amino acids. Germline lookup yields CDR1 ENHRY and CDR2 SYGVKD. The V gene lost 4 bases and the J gene lost 7 bases, with 19 bases spanning the gap.

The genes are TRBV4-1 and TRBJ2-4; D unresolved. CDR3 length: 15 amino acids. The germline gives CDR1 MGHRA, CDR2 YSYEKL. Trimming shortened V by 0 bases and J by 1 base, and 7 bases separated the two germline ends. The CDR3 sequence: CASSQDSRAKNIQYF. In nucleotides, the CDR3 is TGCGCCAGCAGCCAAGATTCCAGGGCCAAAAACATTCAGTACTTC.

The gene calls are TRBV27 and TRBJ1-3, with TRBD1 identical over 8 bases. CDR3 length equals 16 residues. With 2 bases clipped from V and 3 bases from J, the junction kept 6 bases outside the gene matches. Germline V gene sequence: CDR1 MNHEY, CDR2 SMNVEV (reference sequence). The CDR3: CASSLDPGGFGNTIYF. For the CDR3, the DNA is TGTGCCAGCAGTTTAGACCCAGGGGGCTTTGGAAACACCATATATTTT.